These 10 T cell receptor beta chains were sequenced from one sample in a study of cytomegalovirus exposure and HLA in healthy donors. In the PCR, 60 Vbeta and 13 Jbeta primers were used. The method was immunoSEQ multiplex PCR; TCRdb's version includes in-frame clones alone and lacks a portion of them. This table has 130,000 to 150,000 clones, about 78% appearing once. Material: PBMCs. The receptors derive from a man in his late teens or twenties in good health and CMV-seronegative.

The chain couples TRBV18 to TRBJ1-2; D gene uncertain. V lost 3 bases and J lost 5, with 31 bases in between. Germline lookup yields CDR1 KGHSH and CDR2 LQKENI. The CDR3 runs 20 residues. In DNA form, the CDR3 reads TGTGCCAGCTCACCGTACACTTTAACAGTTCTTGGAGGCGCGGCATATGGCTACACCTTC. This translates into CASSPYTLTVLGGAAYGYTF.

The CDR3 bases are TGCGCCAGCAGCTTGGTTGGGGGGCAAGAGACCCAGTACTTC. Translation: CASSLVGGQETQYF. The V and J genes are TRBV5-1 and TRBJ2-5, with a tentative D call TRBD2 (6 bases). This CDR3 is 14 amino acids long. V lost 0 bases to trimming and J lost 2 bases, with 8 bases between them. The germline V gene has CDR1 SGHRS and CDR2 YFSETQ.

V is TRBV6-5 and J is TRBJ2-6; no firm D call. This CDR3 has 16 residues. CDR1 is MNHEY and CDR2 is SVGAGI in the germline V gene. The V and J ends lost 0 bases and 0 bases respectively, with 6 bases between them. This chain's CDR3 is CASSYSRYSGANVLTF. In DNA, the CDR3 is TGTGCCAGCAGTTACTCTAGATACTCTGGGGCCAACGTCCTGACTTTC.

J is TRBJ1-3 and V is TRBV7-8; D call uncertain. V was shortened by 4 bases and J by 1 base, with 11 bases between the two germline ends. The CDR3 consists of 15 residues. CDR1 and CDR2 (germline): SGHVS, FQNEAQ. As DNA, the CDR3 is TGTGCCAGCAGCTCAGAGGTTAGGTCTGGAAACACCATATATTTT. Amino acid sequence: CASSSEVRSGNTIYF. Variable domain in full (rest from reference TRBV7-8 and TRBJ1-3): GAGVSQSPRYKVAKRGQDVALRCDPISGHVSLFWYQQALGQGPEFLTYFQNEAQLDKSGLPSDRFFAERPEGSVSTLKIQRTQQEDSAVYLCASSSEVRSGNTIYFGEGSWLTVV.

This clone was seen only once. This sequence joins TRBV30 and TRBJ1-3, with unresolved D. Germline CDR1 and CDR2: GTSNPN and SVGIG (reference sequence). The CDR3 has 14 residues. Trimming shortened V by 0 bases and J by 1 base, and 7 bases separated the two germline ends. CDR3 bases: TGTGCCTGGAGTGTCCAGTTTTCTGGAAACACCATATATTTT. Its translation is CAWSVQFSGNTIYF.

CDR3 protein: CASSDQGFKAYEQYF. In nucleotides, the CDR3 is TGTGCCAGCAGCGACCAGGGGTTTAAAGCCTACGAGCAGTACTTC. The chain combines TRBV7-2 with TRBJ2-7; maybe TRBD1 (6 bases). Deletions cut 5 bases from V and 2 bases from J, with 16 bases between. This CDR3 has 15 amino acids. In germline, CDR1 is SGHTA, CDR2 FQGNSA.

The rearrangement uses TRBV7-8 and TRBJ2-7, with D possibly matching TRBD2 (6 bases). This CDR3 region has 16 residues. Trimming took off 5 bases at V and 4 bases at J, with 21 bases between the two ends. In germline, CDR1 is SGHVS, CDR2 FQNEAQ. The CDR3 nucleotides read TGTGCCAGCAGCACCAACCAGCCGCGGGGATCATACGAGCAGTACTTC. Translated, it gives CASSTNQPRGSYEQYF. Combining the CDR3 with reference TRBV7-8 and TRBJ2-7 gives the whole variable domain GAGVSQSPRYKVAKRGQDVALRCDPISGHVSLFWYQQALGQGPEFLTYFQNEAQLDKSGLPSDRFFAERPEGSVSTLKIQRTQQEDSAVYLCASSTNQPRGSYEQYFGPGTRLTVT.

The chain is built from TRBV27 and TRBJ2-3, with 14 bases aligning to TRBD2. Germline CDR1 MNHEY, CDR2 SMNVEV (reference sequence). The CDR3 length is 17 residues. V dropped 5 bases and J dropped 4; count of bases not matched to a gene: 8. The CDR3 spells CASSDRLAGGVADTQYF. The CDR3 coding sequence is TGTGCCAGCAGTGACAGACTAGCGGGAGGGGTGGCAGATACGCAGTATTTT.

This rearrangement joins TRBV6-5 to TRBJ2-3; TRBD2 aligns across 7 bases. The CDR3 sequence is 16 residues long. Germline V lookup: CDR1 MNHEY, CDR2 SVGAGI. V lost 0 bases, J lost 0 bases, and 3 bases stayed unmatched. The CDR3 region has the DNA TGTGCCAGCAGTTACTCGTCAGCGGGGAGCACAGATACGCAGTATTTT. Its translation: CASSYSSAGSTDTQYF.

The chain has TRBV6-5 and TRBJ1-1, with D unresolved. Germline values: CDR1 MNHEY, CDR2 SVGAGI. The CDR3 totals 12 residues. Trimming took 7 bases from V and 7 from J, leaving 13 bases between them. The CDR3 DNA reads as TGTGCCAGCATTGAGGACGAGGGTGAAGCTTTCTTT. It codes for CASIEDEGEAFF.